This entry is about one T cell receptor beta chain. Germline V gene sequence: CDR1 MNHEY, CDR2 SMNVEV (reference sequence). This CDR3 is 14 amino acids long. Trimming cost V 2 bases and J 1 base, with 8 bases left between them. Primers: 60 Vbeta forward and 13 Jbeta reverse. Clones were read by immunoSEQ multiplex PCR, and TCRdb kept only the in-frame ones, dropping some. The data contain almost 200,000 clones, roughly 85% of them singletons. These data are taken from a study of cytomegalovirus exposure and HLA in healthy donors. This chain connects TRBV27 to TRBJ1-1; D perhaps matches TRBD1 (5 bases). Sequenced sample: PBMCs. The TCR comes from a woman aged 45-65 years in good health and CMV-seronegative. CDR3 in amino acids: CASSLRGWNTEAFF. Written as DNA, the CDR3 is TGTGCCAGCAGTTTAAGGGGTTGGAACACTGAAGCTTTCTTT.